The source of this T cell receptor beta chain is a study of T cells after posttransplantation cyclophosphamide. V lost 5 bases to trimming and J lost 5 bases, with 9 bases between them. Germline values: CDR1 SGHTA, CDR2 FQGNSA. This CDR3 is built from 12 residues. Sequencing was performed with immunoSEQ multiplex PCR; in TCRdb, only in-frame clones are kept and a portion is missing. The profile covers 30,000 or so clones, none occurring a single time. At least ten counts were recorded for this clone. V gene TRBV7-2 combines with J gene TRBJ2-5, with D hard to call. The clonotype was recovered from a woman aged 25 to 39 in good health and a related stem cell transplant donor. Sequences were obtained from PBMCs. The chain's CDR3 is CASSPVRETQYF. In nucleotides, the CDR3 is TGTGCCAGCAGCCCCGTCAGGGAGACCCAGTACTTC.